The table lists the clone carrying this TCR beta chain with a few counts. The antigen remains unidentified. Per the germline V gene, CDR1 is LGHNA and CDR2 is YNFKEQ. This CDR3 has 14 residues. V was pared by 2 bases and J by 5 bases, with 6 bases of the junction left unmatched. This specimen comes from a study of beta chain features in type 1 diabetes. Study in general: Over all samples combined, 90 million to 140 million sorted cells were examined.

General study points: For Type 1 diabetes patients, all four CD4+ subsets carried TCRB CDR3s that were moderately but significantly shorter.

Expressed TCRB transcripts were sequenced because the isolated RNA had all been reverse transcribed beforehand. Generated by immunoSEQ multiplex PCR, the TCRdb table keeps only in-frame clones and is missing some. The data hold a few hundred thousand clones, with 16% observed a single time. The chain employs TRBV4-2 and TRBJ2-7; 7 bases map to TRBD2. The clonotype comes from a man younger than 45 with type 1 diabetes. Sequenced material: naive CD4+ T cells from blood. The CDR3 sequence is CASSQPGLSDEQYF. CDR3 sequence (DNA): TGTGCCAGCAGCCAACCGGGACTATCAGACGAGCAGTACTTC.